The text below deals with one T cell receptor (beta chain). The antigen is unknown. The record originates from a study of cytomegalovirus exposure and HLA in healthy donors. Study-wide results and caveats: The authors reported that TCR beta sequences could predict HLA-A and HLA-B alleles. These predictions were accurate for most subjects in the first cohort.

This CDR3 is 13 amino acids long. With 0 bases removed from V and 10 bases from J, the gap between germline ends came to 12 bases. Per germline, CDR1 SGHAT and CDR2 FQNNGV. PCR amplification relied on 60 Vbeta primers (plus 13 Jbeta primers). Generated by immunoSEQ multiplex PCR, the TCRdb table keeps only in-frame clones and is missing some. The sample comprises around 98,000 clones, 69% of which are singletons, and 1.2% rests with the top ten. The chain uses TRBV11-2 and TRBJ2-5; D is possibly TRBD1 (6 bases). Specimen: PBMCs. This TCR derives from a female donor in good health and CMV-seronegative. CDR3 bases: TGTGCCAGCAGCTTAGAGTCCAGAGGGGGCCAGTACTTC. Translating it yields CASSLESRGGQYF.